The 32 T cell receptor beta chains below were found in one sample sequenced in a study of T-cell memory formation after mild COVID-19. MiXCR, run by TCRdb on the 5' RACE reads, gives a single entry per CDR3 protein. The table has tens of thousands of distinct CDR3 sequences, around 10% seen once. Material: PBMCs or a T cell subset sorted from them (not recorded which). The receptors stem from a young man who had mild COVID-19 (a few samples of this study predate the infection). Cell type and time point are not known.

This clonotype has a handful of counts. J is TRBJ2-5 and V is TRBV18; no definite D call. With 2 bases removed from V and 5 bases from J, the gap between germline ends came to 3 bases. Germline assignment: CDR1 KGHSH and CDR2 LQKENI. This CDR3 contains 11 residues. The CDR3 coding sequence is TGTGCCAGCTCACCAGCGGAGACCCAGTACTTC. Its translation: CASSPAETQYF. Variable domain in full (rest from reference TRBV18 and TRBJ2-5): NAGVMQNPRHLVRRRGQEARLRCSPMKGHSHVYWYRQLPEEGLKFMVYLQKENIIDESGMPKERFSAEFPKEGPSILRIQQVVRGDSAAYFCASSPAETQYFGPGTRLLVL.

This clonotype was recorded at least ten times. This chain joins TRBV20-1 and TRBJ2-7; TRBD1 aligns across 9 bases. With 4 bases clipped from V and 5 bases from J, the junction kept 18 bases outside the gene matches. The CDR3 consists of 17 residues. Germline assignment: CDR1 DFQATT and CDR2 SNEGSKA (reference sequence). CDR3 amino acids: CSAKRSSGTGRLHEQYV. The CDR3 DNA reads TGCAGTGCTAAGAGGTCGTCCGGGACAGGGCGCTTGCACGAGCAGTACGTC.

This clonotype was seen more than once but under ten times. The chain recombines TRBV7-9 with TRBJ2-3, with 7 bases aligning to TRBD2. CDR3 length equals 15 residues. The ends lost 5 bases at V and 3 bases at J; junction bases unmatched: 8. The germline gives CDR1 SEHNR, CDR2 FQNEAQ (reference sequence). CDR3 bases: TGTGCCAGCAGCATCGGGACTACATCTACAGATACGCAGTATTTT. Amino acid sequence: CASSIGTTSTDTQYF.

In its sample, this clonotype was seen a few times. One junction end does not reproduce the germline sequence, and a read error may be involved. The chain is built from TRBV15 and TRBJ2-5; 14 nucleotides align to TRBD2. CDR1 is LNHNV, CDR2 YYDKDF, per germline (reference sequence). CDR3 length: 15 residues. The CDR3 region is CATSRPVGLAGVLTF. As DNA, the CDR3 is TGTGCCACCAGCAGACCGGTGGGACTAGCGGGGGTACTAACGTTC.

This clonotype turned up a few times. The V call is TRBV30, the J call TRBJ2-5, with 10 bases aligning to TRBD2. V shed 3 bases, J shed 4 bases, and the junction held 5 bases outside the gene matches. Germline V gene sequence: CDR1 GTSNPN, CDR2 SVGIG (reference sequence). CDR3 length equals 14 residues. CDR3 coding DNA: TGTGCCTGGAGCAGGACTAGCGGACTAGAGACCCAGTACTTC. Amino acid sequence: CAWSRTSGLETQYF.

This clonotype was seen repeatedly, ten times or more. This chain uses TRBV4-3 with TRBJ2-1, with D perhaps given as TRBD1 or TRBD2 (5 bases each). The CDR3 is 17 amino acids. V was trimmed by 2 bases and J by 8 bases, leaving 22 bases between them. Germline CDR1 is LGHNA and CDR2 is YSLEER. The CDR3 is CASSQPPHPGPYDEQFF. The CDR3 DNA reads as TGCGCCAGCAGCCAACCCCCCCACCCGGGACCTTATGATGAGCAGTTCTTC.

This clonotype occurred many times. This sequence joins TRBV20-1 and TRBJ2-3, with D possibly TRBD1 on 6 matching bases. Trimming took off 6 bases at V and 2 bases at J, with 12 bases between the two ends. Germline-derived CDR1 and CDR2 are DFQATT and SNEGSKA (reference sequence). This CDR3 has 13 amino acids. CDR3 loop: CSARTDITDTQYF. In nucleotides, the CDR3 is TGCAGTGCCCGGACAGATATCACAGATACGCAGTATTTT.

This clonotype was detected ten times or more. Mismatch with germline at one junction end may stem from a read error. The chain links TRBV4-1 to TRBJ2-1; 9 nucleotides agree with TRBD1. This CDR3 comprises 13 residues. Per the germline V gene, CDR1 is MGHRA and CDR2 is YSYEKL. Here the CDR3 reads CASSQDGTGSLIF. The CDR3 DNA follows: TGCGCCAGCAGCCAAGATGGGACAGGGTCCTTAATCTTC.

This clonotype came up many times. This sequence joins TRBV10-3 and TRBJ2-5; D assignment may be TRBD1 or TRBD2 (5 bases each). Trimming removed 8 bases from V and 5 bases from J, with 9 bases in between. This CDR3 has 11 residues. CDR1 is ENHRY, CDR2 SYGVKD, per germline. In DNA form, the CDR3 reads TGTGCCATCTCTCGGGGCGAGACCCAGTACTTC. This encodes CAISRGETQYF.

This clonotype has ten or more counts. J is TRBJ2-3 and V is TRBV12-3 or TRBV12-4; D remains ambiguous. This CDR3 spans 12 amino acids. The germline V and J ends were trimmed by 3 bases and 5 bases, with 6 bases remaining between them. CDR3 nucleotide sequence: TGTGCCAGCAGTTTCTGGGGAGATACGCAGTATTTT. Its protein product is CASSFWGDTQYF.

This chain joins TRBV7-2 and TRBJ2-7, with D maybe TRBD2 (6 bases). V lost 4 bases and J lost 2, with 12 bases in between. From germline, CDR1 is SGHTA and CDR2 FQGNSA. The CDR3 runs to 14 residues. CDR3 in amino acids: CASSYGPGAYEQYF. CDR3 DNA: TGTGCCAGCAGCTACGGCCCGGGGGCCTACGAGCAGTACTTC.

This clonotype was picked up many times. This chain links TRBV6-5 with TRBJ2-7, with TRBD2 matching 10 bases. V lost 0 bases and J lost 3; bases outside the gene matches: 8. Germline loops: CDR1 MNHEY, CDR2 SVGAGI. CDR3 length equals 17 residues. DNA for the CDR3: TGTGCCAGCAGTTACTCAGGCGTATCTAGCGGGGGCTACGAGCAGTACTTC. It yields the protein CASSYSGVSSGGYEQYF.

This clonotype has only a few counts. This chain uses TRBV5-1 with TRBJ1-1; D unresolved. Germline V gene sequence: CDR1 SGHRS, CDR2 YFSETQ. This CDR3 has 12 residues. Trimming stripped 4 bases from V and 1 base from J, with 5 bases between. CDR3 bases: TGCGCCAGCAGCAAAGAGAACACTGAAGCTTTCTTT. It yields the protein CASSKENTEAFF.

This clonotype was counted many times. The rearrangement uses TRBV5-1 and TRBJ2-3; 8 bases agree with TRBD1. Germline lookup yields CDR1 SGHRS and CDR2 YFSETQ. CDR3 length equals 17 residues. The J segment lost 0 bases and the V segment lost 1 base, leaving 7 bases of the junction unmatched. CDR3 region: CASSLITGGFSTDTQYF. The DNA for the CDR3 is TGCGCCAGCAGCTTGATAACAGGGGGATTTAGCACAGATACGCAGTATTTT.

This clonotype was observed a few times. This chain uses TRBV18 with TRBJ2-1; TRBD2 agrees at 9 bases. Germline values: CDR1 KGHSH, CDR2 LQKENI. V was pared by 5 bases and J by 5 bases, with 4 bases of the junction left unmatched. CDR3 length equals 14 residues. DNA of the CDR3: TGTGCCAGCTCAAAGGTAGCGGGGGACAATGAGCAGTTCTTC. Its protein is CASSKVAGDNEQFF.

The J gene is TRBJ2-4, the V gene TRBV6-2 or TRBV6-3, with D uncertain. Trimming cost V 10 bases and J 0 bases, with 13 bases left between them. Germline CDR1 is MNHEY and CDR2 is SVGEGT. The CDR3 is made up of 14 amino acids. The CDR3 is CATSMDSAKNIQYF. CDR3 DNA sequence: TGTGCCACCAGCATGGATTCAGCCAAAAACATTCAGTACTTC.

This clonotype was detected many times. The rearrangement joins TRBV6-5 to TRBJ1-1; TRBD1 matches at 10 bases. Germline assignment: CDR1 MNHEY and CDR2 SVGAGI. With 1 base clipped from V and 5 bases from J, the junction kept 4 bases outside the gene matches. The CDR3 runs 15 residues. CDR3 amino acids: CASSYWKGQGTEAFF. DNA of the CDR3: TGTGCCAGCAGTTACTGGAAGGGACAGGGGACTGAAGCTTTCTTT.

In this sample, this clonotype turned up many times. The chain links TRBV7-2 to TRBJ2-1; D unclear. Germline V gene data show CDR1 as SGHTA and CDR2 as FQGNSA. The V end lost 1 base, the J end lost 8 bases, and 6 bases lay between the germline ends. CDR3 length: 12 amino acids. The CDR3 DNA follows: TGTGCCAGCAGCTTAGTAAGGGATGAGCAGTTCTTC. This translates into CASSLVRDEQFF.

The chain has TRBV6-1 and TRBJ2-7, with 7 bases aligning to TRBD1. CDR1 is MNHNS and CDR2 is SASEGT in the germline V gene. V dropped 6 bases and J dropped 2; count of bases not matched to a gene: 4. The CDR3 is made up of 13 amino acids. The CDR3 region is CASRGQVTYEQYV. The DNA for the CDR3 is TGTGCCAGCAGAGGACAGGTGACCTACGAGCAGTACGTC.

This clonotype was recorded a few times. The V gene is TRBV6-1, the J gene TRBJ2-7, with TRBD1 matching over 8 bases. CDR1 MNHNS and CDR2 SASEGT come from the germline V gene. The CDR3 contains 13 residues. V lost 7 bases and J lost 2; bases outside the gene matches: 4. DNA of the CDR3: TGTGCCAGCACACGACAGGGGACCTACGAGCAGTACGTC. Amino acids: CASTRQGTYEQYV.

This clonotype was seen ten or more times. This chain connects TRBV6-6 to TRBJ2-7, with a tentative D call TRBD1 (6 bases). Looked up from germline, CDR1 is MNHNY and CDR2 is SVGAGI (reference sequence). Trimming removed 2 bases from V and 0 bases from J, with 11 bases in between. The CDR3 spans 15 residues. CDR3: CASSYLTGSSYEQYF. The CDR3 region has the DNA TGTGCCAGCAGTTACCTGACAGGTAGCTCCTACGAGCAGTACTTC.

The rearrangement uses TRBV30 and TRBJ2-7; 7 nucleotides align to TRBD1. V trimming: 2 bases; J trimming: 3 bases; junction bases outside the gene matches: 4. Germline lookup yields CDR1 GTSNPN and CDR2 SVGIG (reference sequence). The CDR3 is 13 residues long. This chain's CDR3 is CAWSPRQGYEQYF. CDR3 DNA: TGTGCCTGGAGTCCTCGACAGGGCTACGAGCAGTACTTC.

This clonotype was picked up a small number of times. The rearrangement links TRBV18 to TRBJ1-6, with D hard to call. Germline V gene lookup returns CDR1 KGHSH and CDR2 LQKENI. This CDR3 comprises 15 residues. V shed 2 bases and J shed 7 bases, with 12 bases lying between them. The DNA of the CDR3 is TGTGCCAGCTCACCAGTTGGTCAGAGGAATTCACCCCTCCACTTT. It encodes CASSPVGQRNSPLHF.

The gene calls are TRBV4-3 and TRBJ2-5; maybe TRBD1 (6 bases). Trimming took off 1 base at V and 1 base at J, with 13 bases between the two ends. Germline values: CDR1 LGHNA, CDR2 YSLEER. This CDR3 has 16 amino acids. The DNA for the CDR3 is TGCGCCAGCAGCCAAGGACCGGGACATATCCAAGAGACCCAGTACTTC. It yields the protein CASSQGPGHIQETQYF.

The V call is TRBV10-3, the J call TRBJ2-3; possibly TRBD1 or TRBD2 for D (5 bases each). V was shortened by 7 bases and J by 4 bases, with 9 bases between the two germline ends. The CDR3 has 12 residues. Germline V lookup: CDR1 ENHRY, CDR2 SYGVKD. The CDR3 spells CAIMGVADTQYF. The DNA for the CDR3 is TGTGCCATCATGGGGGTTGCAGATACGCAGTATTTT.

The CDR3, as DNA: TGTGCCAGCAGCTCCTGGGGGGGGGACGAGCAGTACGTC. This sequence encodes CASSSWGGDEQYV. The chain employs TRBV11-2 and TRBJ2-7; the match to TRBD2 covers 7 bases. The CDR3 runs 13 residues. V gave up 4 bases and J gave up 5 bases; unmatched junction bases: 5. Germline lookup yields CDR1 SGHAT and CDR2 FQNNGV.

This clonotype was seen more than once but under ten times. J is TRBJ1-1 and V is TRBV20-1, with D possibly TRBD1 on 6 matching bases. The germline V and J ends were trimmed by 2 bases and 1 base, with 11 bases remaining between them. CDR1 DFQATT and CDR2 SNEGSKA come from the germline V gene (reference sequence). The CDR3 extends over 14 amino acids. CDR3 in amino acids: CSARKTGPNTEAFF. In nucleotides, the CDR3 is TGCAGTGCTAGAAAGACAGGTCCGAACACTGAAGCTTTCTTT.

This clonotype has more than one count but fewer than ten. The chain combines TRBV11-2 with TRBJ1-3; D call uncertain. The CDR3 totals 14 residues. Germline loops: CDR1 SGHAT, CDR2 FQNNGV. Trimming pared 5 bases from V and 0 bases from J, leaving 8 bases between. CDR3: CASSQSHSGNTIYF. The CDR3 nucleotides are TGTGCCAGCAGCCAGAGCCACTCTGGAAACACCATATATTTT.

This chain uses TRBV28 with TRBJ2-1; 11 bases line up with TRBD1. V lost 7 bases to trimming and J lost 1 base; unmatched junction nucleotides: 6. Looked up from germline, CDR1 is MDHEN and CDR2 is SYDVKM. The CDR3 consists of 16 residues. The CDR3 region has the DNA TGTGCCAGCACCGGACAGGGGGCCTCTTCCTACAATGAGCAGTTCTTC. Translation: CASTGQGASSYNEQFF.

This clonotype was picked up a small number of times. V usage is TRBV6-1 and J usage is TRBJ2-7, with D possibly being TRBD1 or TRBD2 (6 bases each). This CDR3 spans 14 amino acids. Trimming took 2 bases from V and 5 from J, leaving 13 bases between them. CDR1 and CDR2 from the germline V gene are MNHNS and SASEGT. As DNA, the CDR3 is TGTGCCAGCAGTGAACGCCCGGGGGCGGACGAGCAGTACGTC. It specifies CASSERPGADEQYV.

This clonotype has at least ten counts. The chain is built from TRBV27 and TRBJ2-7; TRBD2 is a possible D gene (5 bases). This CDR3 is 16 amino acids long. Germline CDR1 MNHEY, CDR2 SMNVEV (reference sequence). V was trimmed by 2 bases and J by 2 bases, leaving 16 bases between them. Written as DNA, the CDR3 is TGTGCCAGCAGTTTAGCGGGTGGGAGCGTCACCTACGAGCAGTACTTC. Its protein product is CASSLAGGSVTYEQYF.

This clonotype came up a few times. The chain has TRBV4-2 and TRBJ2-6; D uncertain. Trimming removed 1 base at V and 1 base at J, with 5 bases between. The CDR3 is made up of 15 amino acids. CDR1 LGHNA and CDR2 YNFKEQ come from the germline V gene. CDR3 nucleotide sequence: TGTGCCAGCAGCCAAGGGAAGTCTGGGGCCAACGTCCTGACTTTC. This encodes CASSQGKSGANVLTF.